Shown below are 14 T cell receptor beta chains from a single sample sequenced in a study of regulatory T cells in long-lasting Graves disease. Described time point: persistent/refractory GD, antithyroid drugs over 5 years with positive TRAb. The TCR library used RNA extracted from PBMCs. For TCR beta, libraries came from iRepertoire HTBI primers and Arm-PCR of CDR3 regions. TCRdb analysed the multiplex PCR reads with MiXCR anew, one entry per CDR3 protein. The sample shows roughly 400,000 distinct CDR3 sequences, roughly 23% of them seen only once. The sequencing used peripheral blood mononuclear cells (PBMCs), collected when the disease was refractory, from a patient treated with antithyroid drugs. Receptors originate from a female donor with Graves disease.

This clonotype was picked up many times. V and J are TRBV28 and TRBJ1-1; maybe TRBD1 (5 bases). The CDR3 spans 15 residues. The germline V gene encodes CDR1 MDHEN and CDR2 SYDVKM. Trimming took 5 bases from V and 7 from J, leaving 20 bases between them. In DNA, the CDR3 is TGTGCCAGCAGTCGGACCCGACAGACCCGGGTTGAAGCTTTCTTT. Translation: CASSRTRQTRVEAFF.

CDR3 sequence: CASSIRGRGSNQPQHF. The CDR3 nucleotides read TGTGCCAGTAGTATACGGGGGAGAGGGAGCAATCAGCCCCAGCATTTT. This chain links TRBV19 with TRBJ1-5; possibly TRBD1 for D (5 bases). Trimming removed 2 bases at V and 1 base at J, with 12 bases between. Looked up from germline, CDR1 is LNHDA and CDR2 is SQIVND (reference sequence). The CDR3 has 16 residues.

To note about this clonotype: The junction does not match germline at one end; this may be a read error. V gene TRBV6-6 combines with J gene TRBJ2-1; unclear D gene. The CDR3 extends over 12 amino acids. Germline V gene data show CDR1 as MNHNY and CDR2 as SVGAGI (reference sequence). As DNA, the CDR3 is TGTGCCAGCAGTTACGTCTACAGTGAGCAGTTCTTC. Translation: CASSYVYSEQFF.

The sample holds many counts of this clonotype. The CDR3 sequence: CASSSDSPSFYEQYF. The CDR3 DNA sequence: TGTGCCAGCAGTTCTGATTCCCCCTCCTTCTACGAGCAGTACTTC. This sequence joins TRBV28 and TRBJ2-7; no definite D call. Trimming cost V 4 bases and J 3 bases, with 16 bases left between them. Germline CDR1 is MDHEN and CDR2 is SYDVKM. There are 15 residues in the CDR3.

This clonotype was detected only a few times. This chain connects TRBV12-3 or TRBV12-4 to TRBJ2-3, with TRBD1 matching 9 bases. With 6 bases clipped from V and 2 bases from J, the junction kept 6 bases outside the gene matches. The CDR3 has 15 amino acids. CDR3: CASSVGTGNTDTQYF. CDR3 DNA: TGTGCCAGCAGCGTTGGGACAGGGAACACAGATACGCAGTATTTT.

Of note for this clonotype: Relative to the germline gene, one junction end is altered; a read error may explain this. This chain uses TRBV20-1 with TRBJ1-1; D is undetermined. The CDR3 is 15 residues long. CDR1 is DFQATT and CDR2 is SNEGSKA in the germline V gene (reference sequence). CDR3 coding DNA: TGCAGTGCTAGAGATCGACGGACGTCGGAGGGAGAAGCTTCCTTT. Translated: CSARDRRTSEGEASF.

Only a few counts were recorded for this clonotype. The rearrangement joins TRBV10-1 to TRBJ2-7; 11 nucleotides line up with TRBD2. The CDR3 is made up of 14 amino acids. After removal of 8 bases from V and 1 base from J, the junction contained 4 bases not matched to a gene. The germline CDR1 and CDR2 sequences are WNHNN and SYGVQD (reference sequence). The CDR3 nucleotides read TGCGCCAGCCGGGGACTAGCGGAGTCCTACGAGCAGTACTTC. Amino acids: CASRGLAESYEQYF.

The chain combines TRBV6-2 or TRBV6-3 with TRBJ1-5; TRBD1 matches at 9 bases. The CDR3 consists of 15 residues. Germline CDR1 is MNHEY and CDR2 is SVGEGT. The V gene end was trimmed by 6 bases and the J gene end by 3 bases; junction bases not matched to a gene: 6. The DNA for the CDR3 is TGTGCCAGCAGGACGGACAGGGGATACAATCAGCCCCAGCATTTT. Protein sequence: CASRTDRGYNQPQHF.

As DNA, the CDR3 is TGCAGTGCTAGAGGGAGAGGTTACAATGAGCAGTTCTTC. Protein sequence: CSARGRGYNEQFF. The chain combines TRBV20-1 with TRBJ2-1; unclear D gene. The germline CDR1 and CDR2 sequences are DFQATT and SNEGSKA (reference sequence). V was shortened by 1 base and J by 4 bases, with 8 bases between the two germline ends. The length of the CDR3 is 13 residues.

A few counts support this clonotype. This rearrangement joins TRBV29-1 to TRBJ2-1, with 8 bases aligning to TRBD2. J was trimmed by 9 bases and V by 4 bases; bases with no gene match: 11. Germline-derived CDR1 and CDR2 are SQVTM and ANQGSEA. The CDR3 covers 14 residues. This chain's CDR3 is CSVGGTSRGSEQFF. Written as DNA, the CDR3 is TGCAGCGTTGGCGGGACTAGTCGAGGCAGTGAGCAGTTCTTC.

This clonotype turned up a few times. The chain links TRBV5-1 to TRBJ2-2; D might be TRBD1 or TRBD2, each matching 5 bases. In germline, CDR1 is SGHRS, CDR2 YFSETQ. This CDR3 region has 15 residues. Trimming pared 3 bases from V and 1 base from J, leaving 10 bases between. The CDR3, as DNA: TGCGCCAGCAGCTGGGACGGGCAGAACACCGGGGAGCTGTTTTTT. Translation gives CASSWDGQNTGELFF. The whole variable domain, remainder taken from reference TRBV5-1 and TRBJ2-2, is KAGVTQTPRYLIKTRGQQVTLSCSPISGHRSVSWYQQTPGQGLQFLFEYFSETQRNKGNFPGRFSGRQFSNSRSEMNVSTLELGDSALYLCASSWDGQNTGELFFGEGSRLTVL.

This clonotype was seen ten or more times. V gene TRBV20-1 combines with J gene TRBJ1-1, with D possibly TRBD1 on 6 matching bases. Between the trimmed V and J ends, which lost 1 base and 0 bases, there was a span of 9 bases. The CDR3 sequence is 14 residues long. CDR1 is DFQATT, CDR2 SNEGSKA, per germline (reference sequence). CDR3 bases: TGCAGTGCTAGAGTCGGGGGGCTGAACACTGAAGCTTTCTTT. Residues: CSARVGGLNTEAFF.

The chain carries TRBV18 and TRBJ1-1, with D maybe TRBD1 (6 bases). CDR1 and CDR2 from the germline V gene are KGHSH and LQKENI. The CDR3 consists of 13 residues. With 10 bases removed from V and 4 bases from J, the gap between germline ends came to 16 bases. The CDR3 bases are TGTGCCACCCGACGTGGGGGGCCCACTGAAGCTTTCTTT. Its protein product is CATRRGGPTEAFF.

This clonotype was recorded a few times. V and J are TRBV11-2 and TRBJ2-7; perhaps D is TRBD1 or TRBD2 (5 bases each). The CDR3 is 15 residues long. Trimming pared 5 bases from V and 7 bases from J, leaving 21 bases between. Germline V gene sequence: CDR1 SGHAT, CDR2 FQNNGV. CDR3 region: CASSRTGAPPEEQYF. The CDR3 nucleotides are TGTGCCAGCAGCAGGACCGGGGCCCCCCCGGAGGAGCAGTACTTC.